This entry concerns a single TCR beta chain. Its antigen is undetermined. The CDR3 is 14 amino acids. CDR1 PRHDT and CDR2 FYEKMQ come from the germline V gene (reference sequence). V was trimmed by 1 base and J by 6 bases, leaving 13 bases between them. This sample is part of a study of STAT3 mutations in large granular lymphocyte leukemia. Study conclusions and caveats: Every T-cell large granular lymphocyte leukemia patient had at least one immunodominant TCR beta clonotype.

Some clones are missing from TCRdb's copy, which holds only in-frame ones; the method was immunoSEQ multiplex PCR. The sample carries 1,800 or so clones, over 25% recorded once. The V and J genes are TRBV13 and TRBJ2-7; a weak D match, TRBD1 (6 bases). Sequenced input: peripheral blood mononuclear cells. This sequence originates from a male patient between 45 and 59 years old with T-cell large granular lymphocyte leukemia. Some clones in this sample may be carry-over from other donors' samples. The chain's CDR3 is CASSLVNRVGEQYF. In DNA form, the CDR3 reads TGTGCCAGCAGCTTAGTCAACAGGGTCGGCGAGCAGTACTTC.